A selection of T cell receptor beta chains follows, all from one sample in a study of blood T cells in healthy people across ages. TCRdb re-derived calls from the 5' RACE reads in MiXCR, one entry per CDR3 protein. The repertoire has about 580,000 distinct CDR3 sequences, 40% to 55% of them found once; the top ten carry roughly 24%. Material for sequencing was blood. These TCRs come from an elderly man in good health. Both conserved end residues are part of each CDR3. A D gene is named only where the DNA matches it firmly. Size is omitted from some rows. Given values are once, few, many or a class for expanded clones.

>TRBV20-1|.|TRBJ1-5|.
TGCAGTGCGAACCCGGGAATCACTAATCAGCCCCAGCATTTT
CSANPGITNQPQHF
>TRBV6-5|TRBD1|TRBJ2-2|few
TGTGCCAGTTCGGGACAGGGTAACACCGGGGAGCTGTTTTTT
CASSGQGNTGELFF
>TRBV7-2|.|TRBJ1-2|.
TGTGCCAGCAGCGCAAGCTGGGCCGCTAACTATGGCTACACCTTC
CASSASWAANYGYTF
>TRBV6-5|.|TRBJ2-5|few
TGTGCCAGCAGTTACTCATCCAGGAGCCAAGAGACCCAGTACTTC
CASSYSSRSQETQYF
>TRBV7-2|.|TRBJ1-2|.
TGTGCCAGCACCAAAGCGGCAGGGGTCGGCTACACCTTC
CASTKAAGVGYTF
>TRBV7-2|TRBD1|TRBJ1-1|.
TGTGCCAGCAGCGAGCGGACAGGGTTTGAAGCTTTCTTT
CASSERTGFEAFF
>TRBV5-1|.|TRBJ2-3|many
TGCGCCAGCAGCTTGGGGCCCACAGATACGCAGTATTTT
CASSLGPTDTQYF
>TRBV20-1|TRBD1|TRBJ1-2|.
TGCAGTGCTGGCAACAGGGGCGACTATGGCTACACCTTC
CSAGNRGDYGYTF
>TRBV11-2|TRBD2|TRBJ2-1|.
TGTGCCAGCACCGGCAGGGGACTAGCGGGACCGGTGGGCAATGAGCAGTTCTTC
CASTGRGLAGPVGNEQFF
>TRBV7-2|TRBD1|TRBJ1-1|.
TGTGCCAGCAGCTTAGGGTTGGACAGGGCGGCTTTCTTT
CASSLGLDRAAFF
>TRBV5-4|TRBD2|TRBJ2-7|few
TGTGCCAGCAGCTTGGGGTTAGCGGGAGGGAACGAGCAGTACTTC
CASSLGLAGGNEQYF